What follows are 28 T cell receptor beta chains derived from one specimen sequenced in a study of T cells in Graves' hyperthyroidism and ophthalmopathy. Amplification of TCR beta CDR3 regions used RNA as the template. Researchers ran a first-round RT-PCR on the TCR CDR3 using the HTBI primer set. TCRdb reprocessed the multiplex PCR reads via MiXCR and lists one record per CDR3 protein. The table has 500,000 to 600,000 distinct CDR3 sequences, 15% to 20% seen once. The specimen sequenced was blood. The receptors here all came from a man in his forties with Graves' ophthalmopathy.

This clonotype has a count of ten or more. The chain uses TRBV11-1 and TRBJ2-2; D is uncertain. This CDR3 contains 12 residues. The V gene's germline CDR1 is SGHAT and CDR2 FQDESV (reference sequence). Trimming took off 4 bases at V and 8 bases at J, with 8 bases between the two ends. For the CDR3, the DNA is TGTGCCAGCAGCTCTCGTGAGGGGGAGCTGTTTTTT. It translates to CASSSREGELFF.

The chain combines TRBV19 with TRBJ1-5; 10 bases align to TRBD1. CDR3 length equals 15 residues. CDR1 and CDR2 from the germline V gene are LNHDA and SQIVND (reference sequence). J lost 4 bases, V lost 6 bases, and 6 bases had no gene match. CDR3 in amino acids: CASSEGTGANQPQHF. The CDR3 DNA reads as TGTGCCAGTAGCGAAGGGACAGGGGCAAATCAGCCCCAGCATTTT.

This chain connects TRBV6-5 to TRBJ1-3; TRBD1 agrees at 8 bases. This CDR3 has 16 residues. Looked up from germline, CDR1 is MNHEY and CDR2 is SVGAGI. Unmatched junction bases numbered 2, after V lost 0 bases and J lost 1 base. The CDR3 loop reads CASSYSTGESGNTIYF. CDR3 bases: TGTGCCAGCAGTTACTCGACAGGGGAATCTGGAAACACCATATATTTT.

This clonotype was observed many times. The J gene is TRBJ2-7, the V gene TRBV7-9; 7 bases fit TRBD2. CDR1 is SEHNR and CDR2 is FQNEAQ in the germline V gene (reference sequence). The length of the CDR3 is 15 residues. The V gene end was trimmed by 2 bases and the J gene end by 6 bases; junction bases not matched to a gene: 10. CDR3 nucleotides: TGTGCCAGCAGCTTATCCGGTCGGCGGGAGATCGAGCAGTACTTC. Translation gives CASSLSGRREIEQYF.

The rearrangement links TRBV20-1 to TRBJ2-7; perhaps D is TRBD1 or TRBD2 (5 bases each). The CDR3 is 12 residues long. The germline V gene encodes CDR1 DFQATT and CDR2 SNEGSKA (reference sequence). This CDR3 is CSGDGVSYEQYF. CDR3 bases: TGCAGCGGGGACGGGGTCTCCTACGAGCAGTACTTC.

This clonotype was seen at least ten times. The chain joins TRBV7-2 to TRBJ1-2, with D uncertain. CDR1 is SGHTA, CDR2 FQGNSA, per germline. This CDR3 spans 13 amino acids. Trimming cost V 6 bases and J 0 bases, with 8 bases left between them. The chain's CDR3 is CASRAVANYGYTF. The DNA of the CDR3 is TGTGCCAGCAGGGCGGTCGCTAACTATGGCTACACCTTC.

In its sample, this clonotype was seen many times. The chain recombines TRBV5-1 with TRBJ1-1, with no clear D. Germline-derived CDR1 and CDR2 are SGHRS and YFSETQ. CDR3 length equals 14 residues. Between the trimmed V and J ends, which lost 0 bases and 1 base, there was a span of 7 bases. The CDR3 DNA reads TGCGCCAGCAGCTTGGAGTCGGGGAACACTGAAGCTTTCTTT. Translating it yields CASSLESGNTEAFF.

For this clonotype: A read error may be the cause here, since a much bigger clone is one base away. The chain combines TRBV6-1 with TRBJ2-7, with 8 bases that match TRBD2. The CDR3 runs 12 residues. Germline-derived CDR1 and CDR2 are MNHNS and SASEGT. V was clipped by 10 bases and J by 9 bases; unmatched bases: 11. CDR3 sequence reads: CATGLVGDGQYF. The CDR3 region has the DNA TGTGCCACGGGACTAGTGGGAGACGGGCAGTACTTC.

This chain joins TRBV7-2 and TRBJ1-5; tentative D call: TRBD1 (6 bases). CDR1 SGHTA and CDR2 FQGNSA come from the germline V gene. V was pared by 7 bases and J by 1 base, with 11 bases between. This CDR3 region has 14 residues. The CDR3 nucleotides are TGTGCCAGCACCCCGGGGGCGAGCAATCAGCCCCAGCATTTT. Its translation is CASTPGASNQPQHF.

This clonotype was detected many times. This chain links TRBV28 with TRBJ1-1; 7 nucleotides align to TRBD1. Germline V gives CDR1 MDHEN, CDR2 SYDVKM. After removal of 4 bases from V and 4 bases from J, the junction contained 9 bases not matched to a gene. This CDR3 is 15 amino acids long. In DNA, the CDR3 is TGTGCCAGCAGTTCTTATGCAGGGGGGACCACTGAAGCTTTCTTT. This translates into CASSSYAGGTTEAFF.

The table lists this clonotype with many counts. This rearrangement joins TRBV2 to TRBJ1-6; 7 bases match TRBD1. This CDR3 is 15 amino acids long. Germline-derived CDR1 and CDR2 are SNHLY and FYNNEI. V trimming: 3 bases; J trimming: 7 bases; junction bases outside the gene matches: 6. The CDR3 DNA sequence: TGTGCCAGCAGTGATCAGGGGACAGTAAATTCACCCCTCCACTTT. Translated, it gives CASSDQGTVNSPLHF.

This clonotype has a count of ten or more. The genes are TRBV29-1 and TRBJ2-1; 10 positions match TRBD2. The germline CDR1 and CDR2 sequences are SQVTM and ANQGSEA. This CDR3 is built from 16 residues. With 0 bases clipped from V and 4 bases from J, the junction kept 6 bases outside the gene matches. The CDR3 nucleotides are TGCAGCGTTGAAGACCCCCAGCGGGAGGGTTACAATGAGCAGTTCTTC. Its translation is CSVEDPQREGYNEQFF.

This clonotype has only a few counts. The rearrangement uses TRBV9 and TRBJ2-3, with TRBD1 matching 8 bases. With 3 bases clipped from V and 3 bases from J, the junction kept 6 bases outside the gene matches. The CDR3 is 15 amino acids. The germline V gene has CDR1 SGDLS and CDR2 YYNGEE. The CDR3 protein is CASSARQGITDTQYF. Written as DNA, the CDR3 is TGTGCCAGCAGCGCGAGACAGGGGATAACAGATACGCAGTATTTT.

The rearrangement uses TRBV20-1 and TRBJ2-5; D gene ambiguous. Germline V gene sequence: CDR1 DFQATT, CDR2 SNEGSKA (reference sequence). CDR3 size: 11 residues. Between the trimmed V and J ends, which lost 4 bases and 5 bases, there was a span of 8 bases. The chain's CDR3 is CSATYGETQYF. CDR3 sequence (DNA): TGCAGTGCTACATACGGGGAGACCCAGTACTTC.

This clonotype was picked up many times. The chain has TRBV28 and TRBJ2-2, with TRBD1 matching 8 bases. Germline CDR1 is MDHEN and CDR2 is SYDVKM. V dropped 5 bases and J dropped 1; count of bases not matched to a gene: 6. The CDR3 covers 16 residues. The CDR3 DNA reads as TGTGCCAGCAGTCCCCGGACAGGGAAGAACACCGGGGAGCTGTTTTTT. This gives the protein CASSPRTGKNTGELFF.

This clonotype was seen repeatedly, ten times or more. The chain employs TRBV7-8 and TRBJ2-7, with 8 nucleotides matching TRBD2. With V trimmed by 6 bases and J by 0 bases, 7 bases remained unmatched. This CDR3 is 15 amino acids long. CDR1 SGHVS and CDR2 FQNEAQ come from the germline V gene. Written as DNA, the CDR3 is TGTGCCAGCAGTACCCCGGGAGGGGGCTCCTACGAGCAGTACTTC. Translation: CASSTPGGGSYEQYF.

V is TRBV19 and J is TRBJ2-2, with 13 positions matching TRBD2. Trimming removed 5 bases from V and 4 bases from J; junction bases left unmatched: 10. The CDR3 is 18 amino acids. The germline V gene has CDR1 LNHDA and CDR2 SQIVND (reference sequence). This CDR3 is CASSASGTSGMGTGELFF. CDR3 coding DNA: TGTGCCAGTAGTGCTTCCGGGACTAGCGGGATGGGCACCGGGGAGCTGTTTTTT.

This clonotype occurred many times. This chain connects TRBV7-6 to TRBJ2-1, with 11 bases identical to TRBD1. Germline CDR1 is SGHVS and CDR2 is FNYEAQ. Germline trimming cut 1 base from V and 9 bases from J; bases unmatched to any gene: 8. The CDR3 length is 16 residues. The CDR3 DNA sequence: TGTGCCAGCAGCTTAGAATGGACAGGGGGCTGGGCTGAGCAGTTCTTC. Translation: CASSLEWTGGWAEQFF.

This clonotype was observed at least ten times. The V and J genes are TRBV5-1 and TRBJ2-3, with TRBD1 identical over 7 bases. The CDR3 contains 16 residues. Germline CDR1 reads SGHRS; CDR2 reads YFSETQ. V lost 0 bases to trimming and J lost 1 base; unmatched junction nucleotides: 5. For the CDR3, the DNA is TGCGCCAGCAGCTTGGCCTTAGGACAGGGCACAGATACGCAGTATTTT. Its protein is CASSLALGQGTDTQYF.

The sample holds many counts of this clonotype. The genes are TRBV7-2 and TRBJ2-6; TRBD2 might be the D (5 bases). The V gene's germline CDR1 is SGHTA and CDR2 FQGNSA. Between the trimmed V and J ends, which lost 5 bases and 1 base, there was a span of 9 bases. CDR3 size: 15 residues. This CDR3 reads CASSPGLSGANVLTF. The CDR3, as DNA: TGTGCCAGCAGCCCAGGACTTTCTGGGGCCAACGTCCTGACTTTC.

This clonotype was observed a few times. The chain combines TRBV14 with TRBJ2-7; 9 bases match TRBD2. The CDR3 is 15 residues long. Germline CDR1 SGHDN, CDR2 FVKESK. J lost 8 bases, V lost 5 bases, and 13 bases had no gene match. The CDR3 loop is CASSARNSGGTKQYF. As DNA, the CDR3 is TGTGCCAGCAGCGCCCGTAATAGCGGGGGCACGAAGCAGTACTTC.

This clonotype was observed many times. The chain uses TRBV6-1 and TRBJ2-7; 9 bases map to TRBD1. The J segment lost 1 base and the V segment lost 2 bases, leaving 3 bases of the junction unmatched. Looked up from germline, CDR1 is MNHNS and CDR2 is SASEGT. The CDR3 length is 15 residues. The CDR3: CASSEYGQGSYEQYF. In DNA form, the CDR3 reads TGTGCCAGCAGTGAATATGGACAGGGGTCCTACGAGCAGTACTTC.

This clonotype was detected ten times or more. DNA of the CDR3: TGTGCCAGCAGCTCCAGACCGGGAGAAGCTTTCTTT. It encodes CASSSRPGEAFF. The chain employs TRBV11-3 and TRBJ1-1; D call uncertain. The CDR3 totals 12 residues. In germline, CDR1 is SGHNT, CDR2 YENEEA. V lost 4 bases and J lost 8, with 11 bases in between.

This clonotype was counted a few times. The chain couples TRBV11-2 to TRBJ2-1; TRBD1 might be the D (7 bases). Germline assignment: CDR1 SGHAT and CDR2 FQNNGV. Trimming pared 1 base from V and 7 bases from J, leaving 17 bases between. CDR3 length equals 16 residues. CDR3 sequence reads: CASSLAAGQRGNEQFF. DNA of the CDR3: TGTGCCAGCAGCTTAGCGGCGGGACAGCGAGGGAATGAGCAGTTCTTC.

This clonotype was recorded many times. The chain combines TRBV2 with TRBJ2-2; 14 bases map to TRBD2. J gave up 5 bases and V 8 bases, and 10 bases lay outside the gene matches. This CDR3 has 17 residues. The germline V gene has CDR1 SNHLY and CDR2 FYNNEI. CDR3 sequence: CASQTSGRAGRTGELFF. The CDR3, as DNA: TGTGCCAGCCAGACTAGCGGGAGGGCCGGCCGGACCGGGGAGCTGTTTTTT. The full variable domain, with the rest looked up from reference TRBV2 and TRBJ2-2, is EPEVTQTPSHQVTQMGQEVILRCVPISNHLYFYWYRQILGQKVEFLVSFYNNEISEKSEIFDDQFSVERPDGSNFTLKIRSTKLEDSAMYFCASQTSGRAGRTGELFFGEGSRLTVL.

The chain combines TRBV11-2 with TRBJ2-1; D is ambiguous. CDR1 SGHAT and CDR2 FQNNGV come from the germline V gene. CDR3 length: 14 amino acids. V gave up 8 bases and J gave up 0 bases, with 11 bases separating them. CDR3 sequence reads: CASGHLSSYNEQFF. CDR3 DNA sequence: TGTGCCAGCGGCCATTTGAGCTCCTACAATGAGCAGTTCTTC. The full variable domain, rest sourced from reference TRBV11-2 and TRBJ2-1, is EAGVAQSPRYKIIEKRQSVAFWCNPISGHATLYWYQQILGQGPKLLIQFQNNGVVDDSQLPKDRFSAERLKGVDSTLKIQPAKLEDSAVYLCASGHLSSYNEQFFGPGTRLTVL.

This clonotype was picked up many times. V is TRBV28 and J is TRBJ2-1; D uncertain. Trimming removed 5 bases from V and 8 bases from J, with 7 bases in between. The CDR3 length is 11 residues. Germline V gene sequence: CDR1 MDHEN, CDR2 SYDVKM. Here the CDR3 DNA reads TGTGCCAGCAGTATTACCTATGAGCAGTTCTTC. Encoded protein: CASSITYEQFF.

This sequence joins TRBV7-2 and TRBJ1-3; 8 nucleotides line up with TRBD1. CDR1 and CDR2 from the germline V gene are SGHTA and FQGNSA. The CDR3 is made up of 15 amino acids. V lost 3 bases, J lost 4 bases, and 5 bases stayed unmatched. The CDR3 DNA sequence: TGTGCCAGCAGCTTCCGCAGGGGGCGAGGAAACACCATATATTTT. This sequence encodes CASSFRRGRGNTIYF.